This TCR beta chain came from a study of T cells in Graves' hyperthyroidism and ophthalmopathy. Regarding the study as a whole: Blood also carried most thyroid clonotypes expanded above 0.001.

This clonotype came up a few times. The antigen is unknown. The junction differs from germline at one of its ends, possibly a read error. RNA transcripts were the template for amplifying TCR beta CDR3 regions. The HTBI primer set served for first-round RT-PCR of the TCR CDR3. TCRdb re-analysed the multiplex PCR reads in MiXCR, keeping a single row per CDR3 protein. The sample lists 250,000 to 400,000 distinct CDR3 sequences, around 15% occurring once. Diagnostic assessment was based on clinical symptoms, serum thyroxine and TRAb, thyroid ultrasound and orbital computed tomography. The PBMCs were sourced from fresh peripheral blood (10 ml). Source material: blood. The origin of this receptor is a woman aged 40-49 years with Graves' ophthalmopathy.

This CDR3 reads CASGLNNSPLHF. CDR3 in DNA: TGCGCCAGCGGCTTGAATAATTCACCCCTCCACTTT. The V and J genes are TRBV5-1 and TRBJ1-6, with no clear D. Germline V lookup: CDR1 SGHRS, CDR2 YFSETQ. The CDR3 consists of 12 residues.